This T cell receptor beta chain stems from a study of chemoradiotherapy in HPV16-positive cancers. Study-wide context: Candidate HPV-specific clones and shared TCR motifs came from two HPV16-positive patients. Study outcomes and limitations: During treatment, candidate HPV-specific clones and E7-related motifs expanded in tumor. For HPV16-positive patients, expanding HPV-responsive T cells associated with longer recurrence-free survival. HPV-specific T cells were functionally defined from only two HPV16-positive patients.

As concerns this clone: Antigen unknown.

The germline V and J ends were trimmed by 6 bases and 1 base, with 10 bases remaining between them. Germline V lookup: CDR1 SGHRS, CDR2 YFSETQ. The CDR3 loop spans 13 amino acids. Only in-frame clones appear in the TCRdb table, and some are missing; sequencing was by immunoSEQ multiplex PCR. The table shows 650 to 900 clones, with around 86% occurring only once. This chain links TRBV5-1 with TRBJ1-1; unclear D gene. This clonotype originated in a human donor with HPV-associated anogenital cancer. Here the sequenced sample was tumor tissue, taken from a patient who underwent chemoradiotherapy. CDR3 protein: CASKWTENTEAFF. CDR3 sequence (DNA): TGCGCCAGCAAATGGACGGAGAACACTGAAGCTTTCTTT.